The rows below give T cell receptor beta chains drawn from one sample of a study of cytomegalovirus exposure and HLA in healthy donors. Here immunoSEQ multiplex PCR was the method, and the copy in TCRdb shows in-frame clones only, minus some. The sample lists hundreds of thousands of clones, 80% to 90% occurring once. Sequencing used PBMCs. The receptors shown here come from a woman aged 18-29 years in good health and CMV-seronegative. The CDR3 runs from the conserved cysteine through the conserved F or W. Fields, in order: D gene, J gene, clone size, V gene, CDR3 protein, CDR3 DNA. The D gene is left open where the match is weak. Only part of the rows carry a size: once, few, many, or a class if the clone is expanded.

d_gene: TRBD1
j_gene: TRBJ2-7
abundance: -
v_gene: TRBV28
CDR3aa: CASSSGTGSYEQYF
CDR3nt: TGTGCCAGCAGTTCCGGGACAGGGAGTTACGAGCAGTACTTC

d_gene: -
j_gene: TRBJ1-5
abundance: -
v_gene: TRBV28
CDR3aa: CASSLNLRDIGQPQHF
CDR3nt: TGTGCCAGCAGTCTCAACCTCCGGGACATAGGACAGCCCCAGCATTTT

d_gene: TRBD1
j_gene: TRBJ1-2
abundance: -
v_gene: TRBV29-1
CDR3aa: CSVETVGTGPLDYGYTF
CDR3nt: TGCAGCGTTGAGACCGTTGGGACAGGCCCACTAGACTATGGCTACACCTTC

d_gene: -
j_gene: TRBJ2-7
abundance: few
v_gene: TRBV9
CDR3aa: CASSDGGKQYF
CDR3nt: TGTGCCAGCAGCGATGGAGGGAAGCAGTACTTC

d_gene: TRBD2
j_gene: TRBJ2-1
abundance: -
v_gene: TRBV5-4
CDR3aa: CASSLGLERGTYNEQFF
CDR3nt: TGTGCCAGCAGCTTGGGTCTGGAGCGGGGGACCTACAATGAGCAGTTCTTC

d_gene: TRBD2
j_gene: TRBJ2-7
abundance: -
v_gene: TRBV11-3
CDR3aa: CASSAGLAGGHPEQYF
CDR3nt: TGTGCCAGCAGCGCGGGACTAGCGGGAGGGCATCCCGAGCAGTACTTC

d_gene: TRBD2
j_gene: TRBJ2-1
abundance: -
v_gene: TRBV4-1
CDR3aa: CASSHIAGGYNEQFF
CDR3nt: TGCGCCAGCAGCCACATAGCGGGGGGGTACAATGAGCAGTTCTTC

d_gene: -
j_gene: TRBJ2-7
abundance: -
v_gene: TRBV4-2
CDR3aa: CASSQDLRRVGEQYF
CDR3nt: TGTGCCAGCAGCCAAGATCTGCGCAGGGTGGGTGAGCAGTACTTC

d_gene: TRBD1
j_gene: TRBJ2-7
abundance: few
v_gene: TRBV6-5
CDR3aa: CASSVTGVYEQYF
CDR3nt: TGTGCCAGCAGTGTGACAGGGGTCTACGAGCAGTACTTC

d_gene: TRBD1
j_gene: TRBJ2-4
abundance: -
v_gene: TRBV6-1
CDR3aa: CASSEPGTGRAKNIQYF
CDR3nt: TGTGCCAGCAGTGAACCAGGGACAGGACGAGCCAAAAACATTCAGTACTTC

d_gene: -
j_gene: TRBJ2-3
abundance: -
v_gene: TRBV6-1
CDR3aa: CASRTGGSGDTQYF
CDR3nt: TGTGCCAGCAGGACTGGGGGGTCGGGAGATACGCAGTATTTT

d_gene: -
j_gene: TRBJ1-5
abundance: -
v_gene: TRBV4-1
CDR3aa: CASSLIFNQPQHF
CDR3nt: TGCGCCAGCAGCCTTATCTTCAATCAGCCCCAGCATTTT

d_gene: -
j_gene: TRBJ1-6
abundance: -
v_gene: TRBV6-5
CDR3aa: CASSYGQDDSPLHF
CDR3nt: TGTGCCAGCAGTTACGGGCAGGATGATTCACCCCTCCACTTT

d_gene: -
j_gene: TRBJ2-7
abundance: -
v_gene: TRBV18
CDR3aa: CASSVLGYEQYF
CDR3nt: TGTGCCAGCTCAGTTCTAGGCTACGAGCAGTACTTC

d_gene: -
j_gene: TRBJ1-3
abundance: -
v_gene: TRBV7-6
CDR3aa: CASSLDLTGTLSGNTIYF
CDR3nt: TGTGCCAGCAGCTTAGACCTCACAGGGACACTCTCTGGAAACACCATATATTTT